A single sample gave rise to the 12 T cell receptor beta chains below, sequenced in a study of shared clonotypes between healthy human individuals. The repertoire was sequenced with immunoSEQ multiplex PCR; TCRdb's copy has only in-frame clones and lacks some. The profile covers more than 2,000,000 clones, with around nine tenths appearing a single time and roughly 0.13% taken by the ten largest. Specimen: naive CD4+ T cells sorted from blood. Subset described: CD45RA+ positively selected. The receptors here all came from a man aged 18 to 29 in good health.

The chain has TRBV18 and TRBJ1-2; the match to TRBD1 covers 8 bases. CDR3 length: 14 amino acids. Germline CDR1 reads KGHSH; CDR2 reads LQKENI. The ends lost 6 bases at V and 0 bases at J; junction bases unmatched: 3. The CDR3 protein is CASSTTGANYGYTF. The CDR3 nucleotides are TGTGCCAGCTCCACGACAGGGGCTAACTATGGCTACACCTTC.

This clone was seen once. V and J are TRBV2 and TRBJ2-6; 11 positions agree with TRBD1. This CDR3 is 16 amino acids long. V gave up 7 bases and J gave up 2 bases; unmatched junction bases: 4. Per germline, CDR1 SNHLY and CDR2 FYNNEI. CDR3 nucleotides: TGTGCCAGCAAACTGGGACAGGGGGCTGGGGCCAACGTCCTGACTTTC. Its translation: CASKLGQGAGANVLTF.

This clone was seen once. CDR3 coding DNA: TGCGCCAGCAGCCCAACCGGGACCCCCCAAGAGACCCAGTACTTC. As protein: CASSPTGTPQETQYF. This chain connects TRBV5-1 to TRBJ2-5, with D tentatively TRBD1 or TRBD2 (5 bases each). Germline CDR1 SGHRS, CDR2 YFSETQ. V lost 4 bases, J lost 1 base, and 14 bases lay in between. The CDR3 spans 15 residues.

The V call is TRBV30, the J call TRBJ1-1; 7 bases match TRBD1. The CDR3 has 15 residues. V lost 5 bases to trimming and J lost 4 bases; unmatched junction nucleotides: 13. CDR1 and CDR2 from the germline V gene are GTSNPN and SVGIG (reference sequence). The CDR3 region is CAWEDKRGLGTEAFF. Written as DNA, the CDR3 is TGTGCCTGGGAAGACAAAAGGGGGCTGGGCACTGAAGCTTTCTTT.

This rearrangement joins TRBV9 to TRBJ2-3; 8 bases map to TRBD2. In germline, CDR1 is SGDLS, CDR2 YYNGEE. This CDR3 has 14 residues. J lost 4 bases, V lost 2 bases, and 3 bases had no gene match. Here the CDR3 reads CASSVHGGADTQYF. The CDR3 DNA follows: TGTGCCAGCAGCGTTCACGGGGGGGCAGATACGCAGTATTTT.

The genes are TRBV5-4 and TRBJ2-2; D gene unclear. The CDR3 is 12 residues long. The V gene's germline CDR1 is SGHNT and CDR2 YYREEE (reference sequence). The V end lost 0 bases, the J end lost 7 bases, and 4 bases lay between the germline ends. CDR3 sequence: CASSLVNGELFF. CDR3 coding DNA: TGTGCCAGCAGCTTGGTGAACGGGGAGCTGTTTTTT.

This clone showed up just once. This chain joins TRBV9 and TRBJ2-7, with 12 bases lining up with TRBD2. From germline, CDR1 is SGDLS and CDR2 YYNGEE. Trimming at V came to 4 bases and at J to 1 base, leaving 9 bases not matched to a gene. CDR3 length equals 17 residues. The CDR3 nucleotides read TGTGCCAGCAGCTCCGGACTAGCGGGGTTTACGTCCTACGAGCAGTACTTC. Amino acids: CASSSGLAGFTSYEQYF.

As DNA, the CDR3 is TGTGCCAGCGCCTCCTCTTCGGTAGGACTGTACGCTGAAGCTTTCTTT. It encodes CASASSSVGLYAEAFF. This sequence joins TRBV28 and TRBJ1-1; D is ambiguous. Germline CDR1 and CDR2: MDHEN and SYDVKM. The CDR3 loop spans 16 amino acids. V lost 8 bases and J lost 6, with 25 bases in between.

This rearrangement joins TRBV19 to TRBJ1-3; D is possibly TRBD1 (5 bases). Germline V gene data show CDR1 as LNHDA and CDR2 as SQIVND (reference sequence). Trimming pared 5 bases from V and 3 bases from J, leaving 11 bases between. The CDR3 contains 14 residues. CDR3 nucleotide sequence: TGTGCCAGTAGTGTACCGGGACGTGGAAACACCATATATTTT. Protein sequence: CASSVPGRGNTIYF.

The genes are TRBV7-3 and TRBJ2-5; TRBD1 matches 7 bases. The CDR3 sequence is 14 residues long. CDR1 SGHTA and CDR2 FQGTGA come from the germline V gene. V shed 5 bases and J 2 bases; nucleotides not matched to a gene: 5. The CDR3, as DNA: TGTGCCAGCAGCCAGGGGGTTAATCAAGAGACCCAGTACTTC. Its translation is CASSQGVNQETQYF.

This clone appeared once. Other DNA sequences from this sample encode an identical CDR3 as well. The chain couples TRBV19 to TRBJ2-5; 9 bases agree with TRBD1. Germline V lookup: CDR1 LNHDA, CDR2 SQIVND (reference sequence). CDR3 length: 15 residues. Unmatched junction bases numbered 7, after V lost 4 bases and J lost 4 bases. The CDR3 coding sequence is TGTGCCAGTAGTACGGGACAGGGAATTAGAGAGACCCAGTACTTC. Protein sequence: CASSTGQGIRETQYF.

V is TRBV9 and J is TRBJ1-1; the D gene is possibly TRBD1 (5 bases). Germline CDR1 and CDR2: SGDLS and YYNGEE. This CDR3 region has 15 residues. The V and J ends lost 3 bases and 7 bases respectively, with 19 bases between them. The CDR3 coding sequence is TGTGCCAGCAGCGGTAGGGGACCCAACGCAGGTGAAGCTTTCTTT. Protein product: CASSGRGPNAGEAFF.